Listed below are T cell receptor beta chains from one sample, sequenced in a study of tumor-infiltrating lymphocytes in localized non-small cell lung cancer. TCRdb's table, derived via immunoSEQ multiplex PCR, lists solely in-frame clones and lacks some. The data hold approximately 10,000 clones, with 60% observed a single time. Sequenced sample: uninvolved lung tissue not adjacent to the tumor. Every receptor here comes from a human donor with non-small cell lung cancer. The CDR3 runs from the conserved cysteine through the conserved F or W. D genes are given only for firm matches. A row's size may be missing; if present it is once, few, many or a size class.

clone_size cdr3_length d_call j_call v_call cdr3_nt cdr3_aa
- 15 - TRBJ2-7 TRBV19 TGTGCCAGTAGTATGGTGGCTAGCCTCCTCAGCGAGCAGTACTTC CASSMVASLLSEQYF
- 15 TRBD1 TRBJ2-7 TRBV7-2 TGTGCCAGCACCTCCGGAGGGACAGGGAGCTACGAGCAGTACTTC CASTSGGTGSYEQYF
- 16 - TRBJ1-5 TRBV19 TGTGCCAGTAGTCTCCGGGAAAGGGGCGGCAATCAGCCCCAGCATTTT CASSLRERGGNQPQHF
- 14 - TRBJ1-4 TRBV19 TGTGCCAGTAGTATAAAGGGTACTAATGAAAAACTGTTTTTT CASSIKGTNEKLFF
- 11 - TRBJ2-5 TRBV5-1 TGCGCCAGCTCCCGAGAAGAGACCCAGTACTTC CASSREETQYF
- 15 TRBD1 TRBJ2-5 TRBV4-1 TGCGCCAGCAGCCAACTGACAGGGGGCCAAGAGACCCAGTACTTC CASSQLTGGQETQYF
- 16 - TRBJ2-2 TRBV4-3 TGCGCCAGCAGCCAATCGGGCCAGGCGGGGACCGGGGAGCTGTTTTTT CASSQSGQAGTGELFF
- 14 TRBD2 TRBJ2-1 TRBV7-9 TGTGCCACCAAACTTACTAGCGGGGGTTATGAGCAGTTCTTC CATKLTSGGYEQFF
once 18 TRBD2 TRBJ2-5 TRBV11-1 TGTGCCAGCAGAGCCGGTCGGGCTAGCGGGGGGTACCAAGAGACCCAGTACTTC CASRAGRASGGYQETQYF
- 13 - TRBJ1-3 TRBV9 TGTGCCAGCAGAGGACAGACTGGAAACACCATATATTTT CASRGQTGNTIYF
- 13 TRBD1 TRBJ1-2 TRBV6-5 TGTGCCAGCAGCCGACTCAATACAGGGGACTACACCTTC CASSRLNTGDYTF
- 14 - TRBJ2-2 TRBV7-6 TGTGCCAGCAGCCTTACAGACTACACCGGGGAGCTGTTTTTT CASSLTDYTGELFF
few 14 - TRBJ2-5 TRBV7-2 TGTGCCAGCAGCTTAGTGGTCGTACGAGAGACCCAGTACTTC CASSLVVVRETQYF
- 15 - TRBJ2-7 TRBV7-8 TGTGCCAGCAGCTTAGAGCCAGGGCGGTCCTACGAGCAGTACTTC CASSLEPGRSYEQYF
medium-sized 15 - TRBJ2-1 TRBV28 TGTGCCAGCAGTTTATGGGGGGGCTCCGACAATGAGCAGTTCTTC CASSLWGGSDNEQFF
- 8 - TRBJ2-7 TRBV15 TGTGCCACCTACGAGCAGTACTTC CATYEQYF
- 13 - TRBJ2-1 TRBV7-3 TGTGCCAGCAGCTTACAGGGCTACAATGAGCAGTTCTTC CASSLQGYNEQFF
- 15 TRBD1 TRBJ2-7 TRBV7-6 TGTGCCAGCAGCTTAGCGGCCAGGGGGATGAGGGAGCAGTACTTC CASSLAARGMREQYF
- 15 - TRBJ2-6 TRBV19 TGTGCCAGTAGGGGCGGCAGCTCTGGGGCCAACGTCCTGACTTTC CASRGGSSGANVLTF
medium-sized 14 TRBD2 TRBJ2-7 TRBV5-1 TGCGCCAGCAGCTCTAGCGGGGGGATCGGCGAGCAGTACTTC CASSSSGGIGEQYF
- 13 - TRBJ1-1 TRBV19 TGTGCCAGTAGTATGGGGCGGAACACTGAAGCTTTCTTT CASSMGRNTEAFF
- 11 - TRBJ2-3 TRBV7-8 TGTGCCAGCAGCGTAGGGGATACGCAGTATTTT CASSVGDTQYF
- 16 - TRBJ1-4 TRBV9 TGTGCCAGCAGCGTAGAAGGGGCCGCCAATAATGAAAAACTGTTTTTT CASSVEGAANNEKLFF
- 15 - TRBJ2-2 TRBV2 TGTGCCAGCAGTGACTCCGGGACTGGCACCGGGGAGCTGTTTTTT CASSDSGTGTGELFF
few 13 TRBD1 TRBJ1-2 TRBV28 TGTGCCAGCAGTACAGGGGGCAACTATGGCTACACCTTC CASSTGGNYGYTF
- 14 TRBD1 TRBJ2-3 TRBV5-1 TGCGCCAGCAGCTCAGGACAGGGCACAGATACGCAGTATTTT CASSSGQGTDTQYF
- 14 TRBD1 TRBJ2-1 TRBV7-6 TGTGCCAGCAGCGGCCGGGACAGGGGAGCTGAGCAGTTCTTC CASSGRDRGAEQFF
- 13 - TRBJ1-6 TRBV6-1 TGTGCCAGCAGTTATGGACATAATTCACCCCTCCACTTT CASSYGHNSPLHF
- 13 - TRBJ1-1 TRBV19 TGTGCCATCCGAAGCGGGATAAACACTGAAGCTTTCTTT CAIRSGINTEAFF
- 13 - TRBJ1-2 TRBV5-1 TGCGCCAGCAGCTTGGACCAGTCTTATGGCTACACCTTC CASSLDQSYGYTF
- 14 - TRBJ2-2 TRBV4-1 TGCGCCAGCAGCTCCCAACGAGGTACCGGGGAGCTGTTTTTT CASSSQRGTGELFF
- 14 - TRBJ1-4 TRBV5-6 TGTGCCAGCAGATCCGGGGCCAATGGTGAAAAACTGTTTTTT CASRSGANGEKLFF
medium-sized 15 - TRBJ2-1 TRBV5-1 TGCGCCAGCAGCTTGCCCCCAGGCGGGGTCAATGAGCAGTTCTTC CASSLPPGGVNEQFF
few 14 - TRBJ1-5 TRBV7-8 TGTGCCAGCAGAAGCGACAATAACAATCAGCCCCAGCATTTT CASRSDNNNQPQHF
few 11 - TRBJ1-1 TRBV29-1 TGCAGCGCCGGCGAGGGTAGGGAAGCTTTCTTT CSAGEGREAFF
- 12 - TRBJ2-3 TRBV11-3 TGTGCCAGCAGCTCAAACACAGATACGCAGTATTTT CASSSNTDTQYF
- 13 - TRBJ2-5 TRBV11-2 TGTGCCAGCAGCTTAGGGGTGAAAGAGACCCAGTACTTC CASSLGVKETQYF
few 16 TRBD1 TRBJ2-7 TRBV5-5 TGTGCCAGCAGCCCAGGGGGGCAGGGGGCCAACTACGAGCAGTACTTC CASSPGGQGANYEQYF
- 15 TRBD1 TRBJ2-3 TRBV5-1 TGCGCCAGCAGCTCCCAGGGGGCGCGCACAGATACGCAGTATTTT CASSSQGARTDTQYF
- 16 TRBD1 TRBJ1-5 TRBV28 TGTGCCACCAAAAGTGGGGGACAGCTCTTGAATCAGCCCCAGCATTTT CATKSGGQLLNQPQHF
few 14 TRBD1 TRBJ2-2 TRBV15 TGTGCCACCAGCATTACAGGGGACACCGGGGAGCTGTTTTTT CATSITGDTGELFF
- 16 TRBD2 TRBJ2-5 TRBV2 TGTGCCAGCAGTGAACCCGATTGGGGGGGGAAAGAGACCCAGTACTTC CASSEPDWGGKETQYF
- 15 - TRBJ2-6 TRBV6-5 TGTGCCAGCAGTAGTCGGGGTACTGGGGCCAACGTCCTGACTTTC CASSSRGTGANVLTF
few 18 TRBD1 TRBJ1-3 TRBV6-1 TGTGCCAGCAGTGAAGCAGGGAAGGGGGCTAACTCTGGAAACACCATATATTTT CASSEAGKGANSGNTIYF
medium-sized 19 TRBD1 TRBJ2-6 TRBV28 TGTGCCAGCAGTTTTATTAGAGGACAGGGGAGATCTGGGGCCAACGTCCTGACTTTC CASSFIRGQGRSGANVLTF
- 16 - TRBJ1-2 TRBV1 TGCACCAGCAGCCTTCTCCTCCGTGCAGGTGACTATGGCTACACCTTC CTSSLLLRAGDYGYTF
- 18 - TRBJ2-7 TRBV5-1 TGCGCCAGCAGCTTGGCCGGGGGCCCGGATGGGGGTATCTTCGAGCAGTACTTC CASSLAGGPDGGIFEQYF
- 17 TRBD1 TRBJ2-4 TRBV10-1 TGCGCCAGCAGTGACCACGGACAGGGGTGGGCCAAAAACATTCAGTACTTC CASSDHGQGWAKNIQYF
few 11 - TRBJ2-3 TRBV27 TGTGCCAGCAGCTTTAGGGACACTCCGGTATTT CASSFRDTPVF
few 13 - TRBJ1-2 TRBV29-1 TGCAGCGTTGAGAATCAGGGTAACTATGGCTACACCTTC CSVENQGNYGYTF
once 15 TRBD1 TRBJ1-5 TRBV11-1 TGTGCCAGCAGCTTAGCTGGACAGGCTTATCAGCCCCAGCATTTT CASSLAGQAYQPQHF
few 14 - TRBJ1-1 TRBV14 TGTGCCAGCAGCCTTTTGGGAGTGAACACTGAAGCTTTCTTT CASSLLGVNTEAFF
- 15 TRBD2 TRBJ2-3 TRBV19 TGTGCCAGTACAAGGCTAGCGGCCAAAGGAGATACGCAGTATTTT CASTRLAAKGDTQYF
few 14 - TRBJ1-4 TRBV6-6 TGTGCCAGCAGTCTCCCGGGCCCCGCGAGGGAACTGTTTTTT CASSLPGPARELFF
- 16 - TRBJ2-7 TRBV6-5 TGTGCCAGCAGTTACTCGTTTTGGGGTTACCCCTACGAGCAGTACTTC CASSYSFWGYPYEQYF